Sequencing of this T cell receptor (beta chain) was carried out in a study of response to subunit inactivated influenza vaccine. This CDR3 comprises 15 residues. Germline lookup yields CDR1 SGHKS and CDR2 YYEKEE (reference sequence). Between the trimmed V and J ends, which lost 1 base and 2 bases, there was a span of 13 bases. One entry per CDR3 protein, called by TCRdb with MiXCR from the RT-PCR reads. The top ten clones hold over 9.5% of a sample with 430,000 or so distinct CDR3 sequences, approximately 10% of them seen once. This clonotype showed up just a few times. The antigen remains undetermined. The study's findings and limits: There was a suggestion from the authors that each seasonal influenza vaccination recruits few new T cells.

The receptor was isolated from a man in his fifties or sixties who received an inactivated influenza vaccine. The material sequenced was PBMCs from blood, taken about 40 days after vaccination. The V and J genes are TRBV5-5 and TRBJ2-7; tentatively, D is TRBD1 or TRBD2 (6 bases each). CDR3 region: CASSLIMGGTYEQYF. In nucleotides, the CDR3 is TGTGCCAGCAGCTTGATAATGGGGGGCACCTACGAGCAGTACTTC.